The sequence of this TCR beta chain was determined in a study of cytomegalovirus exposure and HLA in healthy donors. The study's findings and limits: The study carried out a later analysis of TCR beta sequences. It associated some 18,000 of them with specific HLA alleles at a false discovery rate of 0.05. Sequencing depth across donors, presence/absence analyses assumed, was roughly uniform.

Germline CDR1 is LNHDA and CDR2 is SQIVND (reference sequence). The CDR3 runs 16 residues. Trimming cost V 1 base and J 1 base, with 11 bases left between them. A note on this clone: The antigen remains unidentified.

These donors counted as nominally healthy when sampled, but unrecorded immune exposures were likely. Primers for the PCR totalled 60 Vbeta and 13 Jbeta. Measured with immunoSEQ multiplex PCR; TCRdb has only the in-frame clones, and not every one. The sample contains some 130,000 clones, 80% of which appear only once. Sequencing was performed on PBMCs. This chain links TRBV19 with TRBJ1-5; the D is unclear. This sequence originates from a man aged 25 to 40 in good health and CMV-seronegative. Here the CDR3 reads CASSIGRRGSNQPQHF. The CDR3, as DNA: TGTGCCAGTAGTATAGGACGGAGAGGGAGCAATCAGCCCCAGCATTTT.